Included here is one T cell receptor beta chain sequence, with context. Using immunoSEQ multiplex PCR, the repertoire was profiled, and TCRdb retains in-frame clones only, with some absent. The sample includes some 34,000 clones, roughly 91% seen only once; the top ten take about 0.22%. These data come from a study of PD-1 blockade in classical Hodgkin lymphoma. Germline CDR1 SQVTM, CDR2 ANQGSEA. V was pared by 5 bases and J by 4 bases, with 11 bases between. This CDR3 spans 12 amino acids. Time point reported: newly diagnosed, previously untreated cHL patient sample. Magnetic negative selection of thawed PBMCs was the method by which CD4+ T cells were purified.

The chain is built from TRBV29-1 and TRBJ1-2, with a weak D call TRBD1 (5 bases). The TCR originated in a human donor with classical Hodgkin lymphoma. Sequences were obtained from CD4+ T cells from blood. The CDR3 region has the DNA TGCAGCGTTTCACCCCAGGGCTATGGCTACACCTTC. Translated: CSVSPQGYGYTF.